Sequencing of this TCR beta chain was carried out in a study of Ad26.COV2.S vaccination and SARS-CoV-2 variants. Indicated treatment: some 20 received Ad26.COV2.S at low or high dose, single or two shots; roughly 5 received placebo; per-sample allocation not given. Day 63 following the first vaccine or placebo injection was when the samples were taken. Trimming cost V 7 bases and J 3 bases; bases outside gene matches: 6. The CDR3 has 14 amino acids. CDR1 and CDR2 from the germline V gene are MDHEN and SYDVKM. Details on this clone: As yet, its antigen is unknown.

The study's findings and limits: It was reported that spike-specific CD8+ and CD4+ T cell responses were substantially broad after vaccination.

The protocol was immunoSEQ multiplex PCR, while the TCRdb copy is restricted to in-frame clones and leaves out a portion. The table lists around 450,000 clones, roughly 89% of them singletons, with about 2.4% in the top ten. The chain links TRBV28 to TRBJ1-2, with 9 bases that match TRBD1. The material sequenced was peripheral blood, taken in a trial of Ad26.COV2.S vaccine versus placebo. This TCR was recovered from a person between 18 and 65 years old who received the Ad26.COV2.S COVID-19 vaccine or a placebo. In DNA, the CDR3 is TGTGCCAGCAACCTATGGGACAGGGACTATGGCTACACCTTC. It encodes CASNLWDRDYGYTF.